This T cell receptor beta chain was sequenced during a study of blood T cell repertoires in COVID-19. Study in general: Samples taken during acute and convalescent COVID-19 were collected in the United States, Italy and Spain. PBMCs, B-cell-depleted T cells, or T cells were the source of the cDNA or gDNA that made up the material.

V lost 1 base and J lost 8, with 8 bases in between. The CDR3 extends over 13 amino acids. CDR1 SGHNT and CDR2 YENEEA come from the germline V gene. In the original analysis: Estimation of nucleated cell counts was performed using reference gene primer amplification. Clones were sequenced by immunoSEQ multiplex PCR, and TCRdb holds only the in-frame ones, with some missing. V and J calls and clone size come straight from that table; D and trimming were deduced from the DNA. The table has tens of thousands of clones, about 80% seen once; the top ten hold around a quarter. The receptor was derived from a man aged 60 to 69 with active or convalescent COVID-19. The sequenced sample consisted of peripheral blood. The rearrangement uses TRBV11-3 and TRBJ2-2; D gene uncertain. Here the CDR3 DNA reads TGTGCCAGCAGCTTAGCAGTCCAAGGGGAGCTGTTTTTT. Translated: CASSLAVQGELFF.